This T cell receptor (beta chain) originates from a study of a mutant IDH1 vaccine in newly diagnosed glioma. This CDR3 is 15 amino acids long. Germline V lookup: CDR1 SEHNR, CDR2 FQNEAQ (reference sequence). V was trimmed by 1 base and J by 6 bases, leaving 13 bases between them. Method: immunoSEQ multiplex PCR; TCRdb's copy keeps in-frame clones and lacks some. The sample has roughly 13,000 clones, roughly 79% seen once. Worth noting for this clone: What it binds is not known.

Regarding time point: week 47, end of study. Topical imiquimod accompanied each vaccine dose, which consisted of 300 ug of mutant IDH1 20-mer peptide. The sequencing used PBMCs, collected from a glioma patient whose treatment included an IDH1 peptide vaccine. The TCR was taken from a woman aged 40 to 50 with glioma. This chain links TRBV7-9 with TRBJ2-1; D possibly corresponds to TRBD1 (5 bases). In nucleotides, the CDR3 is TGTGCCAGCAGCTTAGGGACACTTAAGGTCAATGAGCAGTTCTTC. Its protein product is CASSLGTLKVNEQFF. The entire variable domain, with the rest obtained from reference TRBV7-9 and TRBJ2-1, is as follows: DTGVSQNPRHKITKRGQNVTFRCDPISEHNRLYWYRQTLGQGPEFLTYFQNEAQLEKSRLLSDRFSAERPKGSFSTLEIQRTEQGDSAMYLCASSLGTLKVNEQFFGPGTRLTVL.